These T cell receptor beta chains were read from a single sample in a study of beta chain features in type 1 diabetes. Here immunoSEQ multiplex PCR was the method, and the copy in TCRdb shows in-frame clones only, minus some. This repertoire shows a few hundred thousand clones, 13% to 15% found once; its top ten account for 0.017%. Sequences were obtained from naive CD4+ T cells from blood. Receptor source: a man aged 25-40 years with type 1 diabetes. Both conserved end residues are part of each CDR3. A D gene is named only where the DNA matches it firmly. Size values are once, few and many counts, or a class for expanded clones, and some rows have none.

TRBJ2-2	TRBD1	TRBV7-3	.	TGTGCCAGCAGCTCTGGACAGGGACACACCGGGGAGCTGTTTTTT	CASSSGQGHTGELFF
TRBJ2-2	TRBD1	TRBV19	.	TGTGCCAGTAGTAACAGGGGGCGAACCGGGGAGCTGTTTTTT	CASSNRGRTGELFF
TRBJ2-7	.	TRBV5-5	few	TGTGCCAGCAGCTCGGAGGGTTACGAGCAGTACTTC	CASSSEGYEQYF
TRBJ1-4	TRBD1	TRBV7-9	.	TGTGCCAGCAGCCGACAGGGGGTTACTGAAAAACTGTTTTTT	CASSRQGVTEKLFF
TRBJ2-5	TRBD2	TRBV19	.	TGTGCCAGTAGTCCGCGGGGGAGACTAGCGGGAGGGCCAGAGACCCAGTACTTC	CASSPRGRLAGGPETQYF
TRBJ2-6	.	TRBV29-1	.	TGCAGCGTCAGCGGGCCCTCTGGGGCCAACGTCCTGACTTTC	CSVSGPSGANVLTF
TRBJ1-1	TRBD1	TRBV28	few	TGTGCCAGCAGTCCCCCGACAGGGAGAGGCACTGAAGCTTTCTTT	CASSPPTGRGTEAFF
TRBJ2-1	TRBD2	TRBV4-2	few	TGTGCCAGCAGCCTCCTTAGCGGGAGGGGCTCCTACAATGAGCAGTTCTTC	CASSLLSGRGSYNEQFF
TRBJ1-2	TRBD1	TRBV2	few	TGTGCCAGCAGTGGGGGACAGAATGGCTACACCTTC	CASSGGQNGYTF
TRBJ1-2	.	TRBV18	few	TGTGCCAGCTCACCTCCACCCAGGGATGGCTACACCTTC	CASSPPPRDGYTF
TRBJ2-3	TRBD2	TRBV7-2	few	TGTGCCAGCAGCTTAGGGTTCCGACTAGCGTCTACAGATACGCAGTATTTT	CASSLGFRLASTDTQYF
TRBJ1-2	TRBD1	TRBV7-9	few	TGTGCCAGCACCCGGAAGGGGGACAGGGAAATGAGGAGCTATGGCTACACCTTC	CASTRKGDREMRSYGYTF
TRBJ2-1	.	TRBV15	many	TGTGCCACCAGCATCCGTCCAGGATACAATGAGCAGTTCTTC	CATSIRPGYNEQFF
TRBJ1-1	.	TRBV7-2	.	TGTGCCAGCAGCTTAGAAAGAGGGAACACTGAAGCTTTCTTT	CASSLERGNTEAFF
TRBJ2-1	TRBD2	TRBV7-8	.	TGTGCCAGCAGAGATACTAGCGTATACAATGAGCAGTTCTTC	CASRDTSVYNEQFF
TRBJ2-7	TRBD2	TRBV7-3	.	TGTGCCAGCAGCTTAAGGGAGGGAGGTGAGCAGTACTTC	CASSLREGGEQYF
TRBJ1-4	.	TRBV7-9	.	TGTGCCAGCAGCTTAGTTTCGACAGTGCCTGAAAAACTGTTTTTT	CASSLVSTVPEKLFF
TRBJ2-1	.	TRBV7-2	few	TGTGCCAGCAGCTTTAGCGCCTCCTCCTACAATGAGCAGTTCTTC	CASSFSASSYNEQFF
TRBJ1-5	TRBD1	TRBV4-2	.	TGTGCCAGCAGCCAGGGGGACAGGGGAAGCAATCAGCCCCAGCATTTT	CASSQGDRGSNQPQHF
TRBJ2-5	.	TRBV18	.	TGTGCCAGCTCACCACCGGCCCAAGAGACCCAGTACTTC	CASSPPAQETQYF
TRBJ1-5	.	TRBV5-1	few	TGCGCCAGCAGCTTGGACGGGGGGCCAGGTCAGCCCCAGCATTTT	CASSLDGGPGQPQHF
TRBJ2-1	.	TRBV2	.	TGTGCCAGCAGTGAAGGAGAACCAAATGAGCAGTTCTTC	CASSEGEPNEQFF
TRBJ2-2	TRBD1	TRBV25-1	few	TGTGCCAGCAGTGAGGCCAACAGGGGCCCGAACACCGGGGAGCTGTTTTTT	CASSEANRGPNTGELFF
TRBJ2-1	TRBD2	TRBV5-1	.	TGCGCCAGCAGCTTGGCCGATACTAGCGGGAGCTCCTACAATGAGCAGTTCTTC	CASSLADTSGSSYNEQFF
TRBJ1-2	.	TRBV21-1	few	TGTGCCAGCACCCATAGGGGCGTGCTTAACTATGGCTACACCTTC	CASTHRGVLNYGYTF
TRBJ2-3	.	TRBV7-9	.	TGTGCCAGCATAGCAGGGGCAGATACGCAGTATTTT	CASIAGADTQYF
TRBJ2-1	TRBD2	TRBV19	.	TGTGCCAGCCGGACTAGCGGGAGGGTCGATGAGCAGTTCTTC	CASRTSGRVDEQFF
TRBJ1-1	.	TRBV23-1	few	TGCGCCAGCGTACCTGCTGGAGGGCTGAACACTGAAGCTTTCTTT	CASVPAGGLNTEAFF
TRBJ1-1	TRBD1	TRBV7-9	.	TGTGCCAGCAGCGGCCGACAGGGAACTTTCTTT	CASSGRQGTFF
TRBJ2-1	TRBD2	TRBV7-2	few	TGTGCCAGCAGACTCGGCGGGACTAGCGGGAATGAGCAGTTCTTC	CASRLGGTSGNEQFF
TRBJ2-1	TRBD2	TRBV13	.	TGTGCCAGCAGCTATAGGACTAGCGGGAAGGATAGGTCCTACAATGAGCAGTTCTTC	CASSYRTSGKDRSYNEQFF
TRBJ2-5	.	TRBV19	.	TGTGCCAGTACCTCTTCTATCGGGACCCAGTACTTC	CASTSSIGTQYF
TRBJ2-2	TRBD1	TRBV2	.	TGTGCCAGCAGTGGACAGGGTGGGGAGCTGTTTTTT	CASSGQGGELFF
TRBJ1-1	TRBD1	TRBV2	.	TGTGCCAGCAGTCCCCAGGGGGCAATGAACACTGAAGCTTTCTTT	CASSPQGAMNTEAFF
TRBJ2-1	.	TRBV6-5	few	TGTGCCAGCAGTTACTCCTGGGACTCCGGATACAATGAGCAGTTCTTC	CASSYSWDSGYNEQFF
TRBJ1-1	.	TRBV18	.	TGTGCCAGCTACTCGACAACGCCCACCACTGAAGCTTTCTTT	CASYSTTPTTEAFF
TRBJ1-5	.	TRBV19	few	TGTGCCAGTAGCGCACTCCTCCGATCCGATCAGCCCCAGCATTTT	CASSALLRSDQPQHF
TRBJ2-7	.	TRBV6-6	.	TGTGCCAGCAGTTACTCGCCGGGAGTCCCCTACGAGCAGTACTTC	CASSYSPGVPYEQYF
TRBJ2-3	TRBD2	TRBV18	.	TGTGCCAGCTCACCGCGACTAGCGGGAAGCACAGATACGCAGTATTTT	CASSPRLAGSTDTQYF
TRBJ1-1	.	TRBV7-9	.	TGTGCCAGCAGCTTAGCCTCCGGGACAAAAGAAGCTTTCTTT	CASSLASGTKEAFF
TRBJ2-7	.	TRBV6-5	few	TGTGCCAGCAGCCAGTACCAGGGCGAGCAGTACTTC	CASSQYQGEQYF
TRBJ1-2	TRBD1	TRBV30	.	TGTGCCTGGAGTGTACAGACAGGGAGCGGCTACACCTTC	CAWSVQTGSGYTF
TRBJ2-2	TRBD2	TRBV5-4	few	TGTGCCAGCAGCCTAGCGGGAGGTCCGAACACCGGGGAGCTGTTTTTT	CASSLAGGPNTGELFF
TRBJ2-5	.	TRBV7-9	few	TGTGCCAGCAAAAGTAGGCCTGACAGTCGAGAGACCCAGTACTTC	CASKSRPDSRETQYF
TRBJ2-1	.	TRBV7-2	.	TGTGCCAGCAGCTTAGCAGGAGGACAGTACAATGAGCAGTTCTTC	CASSLAGGQYNEQFF
TRBJ1-2	TRBD1	TRBV30	.	TGTGCCTGGAGTGTAAAGGGGGCGATTTATGGCTACACCTTC	CAWSVKGAIYGYTF
TRBJ2-7	TRBD2	TRBV9	.	TGTGCCAGCAGCCCCCGACTAGCGGGAGGATCCCACGAGCAGTACTTC	CASSPRLAGGSHEQYF
TRBJ1-6	TRBD1	TRBV9	.	TGTGCCAGCAGCGAAAGACAGGGTCAAGATTCTAATTCACCCCTCCACTTT	CASSERQGQDSNSPLHF
TRBJ2-1	.	TRBV19	few	TGTGCCAGTAGTAGAACGGGAGTATACAATGAGCAGTTCTTC	CASSRTGVYNEQFF
TRBJ2-1	.	TRBV6-5	few	TGTGCCAGCAGCCGTTTTACAGGGTTCGACAATGAGCAGTTCTTC	CASSRFTGFDNEQFF
TRBJ2-1	TRBD2	TRBV6-1	.	TGTGCCAGCAGTGGGGGGACTAGCGGTAGCTCCTACAATGAGCAGTTCTTC	CASSGGTSGSSYNEQFF
TRBJ1-1	.	TRBV5-1	few	TGCGCCAGCAGCCGATCAACAGGAGTGAACACTGAAGCTTTCTTT	CASSRSTGVNTEAFF
TRBJ2-2	TRBD2	TRBV9	.	TGTGCCAGCAGCTCCAACCCGGGACTAGCGGGAGGGCCTACCGGGGAGCTGTTTTTT	CASSSNPGLAGGPTGELFF
TRBJ1-2	TRBD1	TRBV9	.	TGTGCCAGCAGCGTAGCGGACAGGGCGCGCTATGGCTACACCTTC	CASSVADRARYGYTF